The 11 T cell receptor beta chains reported below all come from one sample, sequenced in a study of T cells expressing NK-cell markers. TCRdb re-called the 5' RACE reads, yielding one record per CDR3 amino acid sequence without DNA. In total, the table holds 550,000 or so distinct CDR3 sequences. Material: blood T cells: a sorted CD56 or NKG2C T cell subset, CD4+ or CD8+ T cells, or bulk PBMC T cells (not recorded which). Receptors originate from a man younger than 35 in good health.

The chain couples TRBV6-5 to TRBJ1-2. Per germline, CDR1 MNHEY and CDR2 SVGAGI. The CDR3 length is 15 residues. CDR3 sequence: CASSYSLGLDYGYTF.

The chain joins TRBV7-9 to TRBJ2-2; TCRdb returns TRBD1, unconfirmable since there is no DNA. Germline V gene lookup returns CDR1 SEHNR and CDR2 FQNEAQ (reference sequence). The CDR3 extends over 15 amino acids. The CDR3 sequence: CASSSNRENTGELFF.

This chain joins TRBV20-1 and TRBJ2-7; TCRdb names TRBD1, which stays unverified in the absence of DNA. CDR1 and CDR2 from the germline V gene are DFQATT and SNEGSKA (reference sequence). The CDR3 is made up of 13 amino acids. The CDR3 loop reads CSETRMGGGEQYF.

The chain couples TRBV10-3 to TRBJ2-3; TCRdb outputs TRBD1, but without DNA this stays unchecked. Germline-derived CDR1 and CDR2 are ENHRY and SYGVKD. CDR3 size: 15 residues. This CDR3 reads CAISDRSWGTDTQYF.

The chain combines TRBV20-1 with TRBJ2-3; TCRdb picks TRBD1, but there is no DNA to check that call. This CDR3 has 15 amino acids. Germline V gene data show CDR1 as DFQATT and CDR2 as SNEGSKA (reference sequence). CDR3 residues: CSAEPLTWGSDTQYF.

V is TRBV20-1 and J is TRBJ2-7; TCRdb calls TRBD2, which cannot be checked without DNA. Germline CDR1 and CDR2: DFQATT and SNEGSKA (reference sequence). The CDR3 is 17 residues long. The CDR3 spells CSAPDVLAGGYFHEQYF.

This chain links TRBV6-1 with TRBJ2-6; TCRdb designates TRBD2, a call that cannot be tested without DNA. Germline V gene data show CDR1 as MNHNS and CDR2 as SASEGT. The CDR3 extends over 17 amino acids. CDR3 loop: CASSPATSGTGANVLTF.

The V and J genes are TRBV5-1 and TRBJ2-2. CDR1 SGHRS and CDR2 YFSETQ come from the germline V gene. The CDR3 is 15 residues long. This CDR3 is CASSLDSGIAGELFF.

CDR3 residues: CASSFASTGTIAEKLFF. This chain connects TRBV12-3 or TRBV12-4 to TRBJ1-4; lacking DNA, the TRBD1 call made by TCRdb goes unchecked. This CDR3 comprises 17 residues.

V is TRBV20-1 and J is TRBJ2-7; the D gene TCRdb calls, TRBD1, cannot be checked with no DNA. The CDR3 spans 11 residues. Germline V gives CDR1 DFQATT, CDR2 SNEGSKA (reference sequence). The CDR3 region is CSAETGGEQYF.

V and J are TRBV30 and TRBJ2-3; without DNA, the TCRdb call of TRBD1 cannot be checked. CDR1 and CDR2 from the germline V gene are GTSNPN and SVGIG (reference sequence). The CDR3 loop spans 15 amino acids. The CDR3 sequence is CAWAGRMSSTDTQYF. The full variable domain, rest sourced from reference TRBV30 and TRBJ2-3, is SQTIHQWPATLVQPVGSPLSLECTVEGTSNPNLYWYRQAAGRGLQLLFYSVGIGQISSEVPQNLSASRPQDRQFILSSKKLLLSDSGFYLCAWAGRMSSTDTQYFGPGTRLTVL.